The 16 T cell receptor beta chains below all came from one sample that was sequenced in a study of T cells in Graves' hyperthyroidism and ophthalmopathy (dated by TCRdb to between 2019 and 2020). Library creation used multiplex PCR. The data were produced on an Illumina HiSeq 2000. The TCR beta CDR3 regions were amplified from the RNA transcripts. For the first round of RT-PCR on the TCR CDR3, the HTBI primer set was used together with the Qiagen OneStep RT-PCR kit. The public reads were quality trimmed at Q25 with fastp and then assembled into clones with MiXCR by TCRdb, keeping productive beta chains. Each entry merges the rows of one CDR3 protein and shows their most common DNA and genes. In this sample the table shows 550,000 to 650,000 distinct CDR3 sequences, approximately 15% of which occur a single time. Together, the top ten hold about 15% of the sample. The sequencing sample was made of blood. The receptors were gathered from a woman in her thirties or forties with Graves' hyperthyroidism.

The chain employs TRBV6-1 and TRBJ2-3; 11 bases align to TRBD2. J gave up 5 bases and V 5 bases, and 3 bases lay outside the gene matches. CDR1 is MNHNS, CDR2 SASEGT, per germline. The CDR3 spans 14 residues. CDR3 DNA: TGTGCCAGCAGTTGGACTAGCGGGCAAGATACGCAGTATTTT. Protein product: CASSWTSGQDTQYF.

In its sample, this clonotype was seen many times. The chain combines TRBV6-1 with TRBJ2-1; D gene uncertain. The CDR3 covers 17 residues. Germline V gene data show CDR1 as MNHNS and CDR2 as SASEGT. V was pared by 6 bases and J by 0 bases, with 18 bases between. The DNA for the CDR3 is TGTGCCAGCAGCCGTCTGCGCCCCCAGAGCTCCTACAATGAGCAGTTCTTC. It is translated as CASSRLRPQSSYNEQFF.

The rearrangement uses TRBV6-1 and TRBJ2-2, with a tentative D call TRBD1 (6 bases). The CDR3 sequence is 15 residues long. V was cut by 3 bases and J by 5 bases, with 13 bases left in between. Germline V gene data show CDR1 as MNHNS and CDR2 as SASEGT. The DNA of the CDR3 is TGTGCCAGCAGTGACAGGGACAAATGGACCGGGGAGCTGTTTTTT. Translation: CASSDRDKWTGELFF.

This clonotype turned up a few times. The chain uses TRBV6-1 and TRBJ1-5, with D possibly TRBD1 on 5 matching bases. The CDR3 contains 13 residues. Germline CDR1 reads MNHNS; CDR2 reads SASEGT. V was clipped by 2 bases and J by 4 bases, with 6 bases between them. The CDR3: CASSEPGNQPQHF. The DNA for the CDR3 is TGTGCCAGCAGTGAACCAGGGAATCAGCCCCAGCATTTT.

Only one count was recorded for this clonotype. The chain uses TRBV19 and TRBJ1-2, with D unresolved. Germline loops: CDR1 LNHDA, CDR2 SQIVND (reference sequence). This CDR3 spans 15 amino acids. The ends were cut back, 6 bases at V and 0 bases at J, with 14 bases in the middle. The CDR3 coding sequence is TGTGCCAGTAGGAATACTGGACCTTCTAACTATGGCTACACCTTC. Translation: CASRNTGPSNYGYTF. The full variable domain, completed using reference TRBV19 and TRBJ1-2, is DGGITQSPKYLFRKEGQNVTLSCEQNLNHDAMYWYRQDPGQGLRLIYYSQIVNDFQKGDIAEGYSVSREKKESFPLTVTSAQKNPTAFYLCASRNTGPSNYGYTFGSGTRLTVV.

This rearrangement joins TRBV3-1 to TRBJ2-5; 10 bases fit TRBD2. V trimming: 0 bases; J trimming: 2 bases; junction bases outside the gene matches: 3. CDR3 length equals 16 residues. Germline V lookup: CDR1 LGHDT, CDR2 YNNKEL (reference sequence). In DNA, the CDR3 is TGTGCCAGCAGCCAAGAGGGGACTAGCGATCAAGAGACCCAGTACTTC. It is translated as CASSQEGTSDQETQYF.

The rearrangement joins TRBV4-1 to TRBJ2-3, with 13 nucleotides matching TRBD2. J gave up 6 bases and V 2 bases, and 2 bases lay outside the gene matches. This CDR3 is built from 15 residues. The germline V gene has CDR1 MGHRA and CDR2 YSYEKL. CDR3 coding DNA: TGCGCCAGCAGCCAATCGACTAGCGGGAGGGATACGCAGTATTTT. It specifies CASSQSTSGRDTQYF.

In its sample, this clonotype was seen many times. The J gene is TRBJ2-7, the V gene TRBV28; 7 nucleotides agree with TRBD1. V lost 3 bases, J lost 7 bases, and 21 bases stayed unmatched. Germline values: CDR1 MDHEN, CDR2 SYDVKM. The CDR3 spans 18 residues. CDR3 residues: CASSLRFTGASWEREQYF. DNA of the CDR3: TGTGCCAGCAGTTTGCGCTTCACAGGGGCTAGCTGGGAACGGGAGCAGTACTTC.

This clonotype was seen at least ten times. J is TRBJ1-6 and V is TRBV30, with 7 bases matching TRBD1. The CDR3 spans 16 residues. Unmatched junction bases numbered 8, after V lost 2 bases and J lost 4 bases. Germline CDR1 GTSNPN, CDR2 SVGIG (reference sequence). The CDR3 nucleotides read TGTGCCTGGAGTTCTCCGGGGACAGCGTATAATTCACCCCTCCACTTT. Protein sequence: CAWSSPGTAYNSPLHF.

This clonotype was counted at least ten times. The chain is built from TRBV5-1 and TRBJ1-2, with 7 bases identical to TRBD1. The CDR3 extends over 15 amino acids. CDR1 is SGHRS, CDR2 YFSETQ, per germline. The junction had 6 bases not matched to a gene; V was cut back by 4 bases and J by 0 bases. This CDR3 reads CASSIGTAPNYGYTF. The CDR3 nucleotides are TGCGCCAGCAGCATAGGGACAGCCCCTAACTATGGCTACACCTTC.

This clonotype was counted ten times or more. The V call is TRBV7-6, the J call TRBJ2-2; D may be TRBD2 (5 bases). V was cut by 0 bases and J by 6 bases, with 11 bases left in between. Germline loops: CDR1 SGHVS, CDR2 FNYEAQ. The CDR3 is made up of 15 amino acids. The CDR3 protein is CASSLAASPAGELFF. The DNA for the CDR3 is TGTGCCAGCAGCTTAGCGGCTAGCCCCGCCGGGGAGCTGTTTTTT.

The rearrangement links TRBV6-5 to TRBJ2-7; the D is unclear. Looked up from germline, CDR1 is MNHEY and CDR2 is SVGAGI. The CDR3 totals 12 residues. Between the trimmed V and J ends, which lost 4 bases and 4 bases, there was a span of 8 bases. CDR3 DNA: TGTGCCAGCAGTTCCGCCAGATACGAGCAGTACTTC. Protein sequence: CASSSARYEQYF.

This clonotype has a count of ten or more. The J gene is TRBJ2-7, the V gene TRBV28; no clear D gene. Germline V gene lookup returns CDR1 MDHEN and CDR2 SYDVKM. The CDR3 has 17 amino acids. V was shortened by 1 base and J by 0 bases, with 16 bases between the two germline ends. The CDR3 loop is CASSLLSWTRSSYEQYF. DNA of the CDR3: TGTGCCAGCAGTTTATTGTCCTGGACGAGAAGCTCCTACGAGCAGTACTTC.

This clonotype was detected many times. The chain uses TRBV6-2 or TRBV6-3 and TRBJ2-7; D gene ambiguous. Between the trimmed V and J ends, which lost 2 bases and 1 base, there was a span of 6 bases. The CDR3 has 13 amino acids. From germline, CDR1 is MNHEY and CDR2 SVGEGT. The CDR3 reads CASSYGQSYEQYF. The CDR3 DNA reads TGTGCCAGCAGTTACGGGCAGTCCTACGAGCAGTACTTC.

At least ten counts were recorded for this clonotype. The J gene is TRBJ1-1, the V gene TRBV5-1; D unclear. The germline V gene has CDR1 SGHRS and CDR2 YFSETQ. Trimming stripped 5 bases from V and 3 bases from J, with 11 bases between. This CDR3 is 13 amino acids long. The chain's CDR3 is CASSLVADTEAFF. CDR3 in DNA: TGCGCCAGCAGTCTGGTTGCGGACACTGAAGCTTTCTTT.

This clonotype was seen ten or more times. This rearrangement joins TRBV4-1 to TRBJ2-1; no definite D call. This CDR3 region has 13 residues. Trimming removed 3 bases from V and 10 bases from J, with 13 bases in between. Germline V gene data show CDR1 as MGHRA and CDR2 as YSYEKL. CDR3 amino acids: CASSHPARLEQFF. The CDR3 nucleotides are TGCGCCAGCAGCCATCCTGCTAGACTCGAGCAGTTCTTC.